The TCR beta chain described here comes from a study of human T cells and chemical hapten exposure. As for the study in general: 2% DPC applied to an approximately 2 cm by approximately 2 cm arm area sensitized donors. Findings and caveats of the study: PT1 expanded TCR counts and patch test score were linked, and their correlation was positive.

This clonotype was counted only a few times. Its specificity is not known. Time point meaning: pre-sensitization, week 0. Treatment indicated: therapeutic diphenylcyclopropenone sensitization with weekly scalp DPC. Researchers extracted total RNA from unfractionated whole blood. MiXCR, applied by TCRdb to the RACE reads, yields one record per CDR3 protein. The sample lists approximately 50,000 distinct CDR3 sequences, around a tenth occurring once. V was trimmed by 6 bases and J by 2 bases, leaving 11 bases between them. The CDR3 sequence is 13 residues long. Germline assignment: CDR1 MDHEN and CDR2 SYDVKM.

The genes are TRBV28 and TRBJ2-7; D call uncertain. The sequence was obtained from a woman in her thirties with alopecia areata. Some clones in this sample may be carry-over from other donors' samples. Material: whole blood, obtained in connection with sensitization to the hapten diphenylcyclopropenone (DPC). CDR3 region: CASRSHGTYEQYF. The CDR3 DNA reads TGTGCCAGCAGATCGCACGGAACCTACGAGCAGTACTTC.